Here is one T cell receptor (beta chain) with its context. Produced via immunoSEQ multiplex PCR; TCRdb's table is partial and in-frame only. The sample carries about 250,000 clones, over 75% recorded once. These data originate in a study of Ad26.COV2.S vaccination and SARS-CoV-2 variants. Noted treatment: around 19 received Ad26.COV2.S at low or high dose, single or two shots; five or six received placebo; per-sample allocation not given. Samples analyzed were those drawn on day 63 after the first vaccine or placebo injection. The sequencing here drew on peripheral blood, taken in a trial of Ad26.COV2.S vaccine versus placebo. The source is a person between 18 and 65 years old who received the Ad26.COV2.S COVID-19 vaccine or a placebo.

The DNA for the CDR3 is TGTGCCAGCAGCCTCAGACAGGAAGGGACTGAAGCTTTCTTT. This codes for CASSLRQEGTEAFF. The chain uses TRBV6-5 and TRBJ1-1, with D tentatively TRBD1 (6 bases). This CDR3 comprises 14 residues. Germline V gene sequence: CDR1 MNHEY, CDR2 SVGAGI. Trimming shortened V by 6 bases and J by 5 bases, and 16 bases separated the two germline ends.